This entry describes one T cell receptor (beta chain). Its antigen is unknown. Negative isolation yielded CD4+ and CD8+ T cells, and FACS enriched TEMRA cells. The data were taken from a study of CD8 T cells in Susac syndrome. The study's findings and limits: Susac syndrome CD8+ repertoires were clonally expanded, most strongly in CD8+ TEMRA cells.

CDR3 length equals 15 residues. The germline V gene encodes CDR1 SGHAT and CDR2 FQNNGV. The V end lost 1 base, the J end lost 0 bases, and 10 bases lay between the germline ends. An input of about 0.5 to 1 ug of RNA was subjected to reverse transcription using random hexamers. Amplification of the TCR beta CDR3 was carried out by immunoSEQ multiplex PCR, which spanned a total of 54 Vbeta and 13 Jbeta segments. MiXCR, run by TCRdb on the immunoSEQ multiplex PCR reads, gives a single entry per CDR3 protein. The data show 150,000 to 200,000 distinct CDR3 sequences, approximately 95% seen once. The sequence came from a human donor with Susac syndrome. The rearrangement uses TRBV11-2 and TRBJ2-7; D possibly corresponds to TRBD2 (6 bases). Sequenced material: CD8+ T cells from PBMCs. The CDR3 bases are TGTGCCAGCAGCTTAGTTGCGGGAATCTCCTACGAGCAGTACTTC. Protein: CASSLVAGISYEQYF.